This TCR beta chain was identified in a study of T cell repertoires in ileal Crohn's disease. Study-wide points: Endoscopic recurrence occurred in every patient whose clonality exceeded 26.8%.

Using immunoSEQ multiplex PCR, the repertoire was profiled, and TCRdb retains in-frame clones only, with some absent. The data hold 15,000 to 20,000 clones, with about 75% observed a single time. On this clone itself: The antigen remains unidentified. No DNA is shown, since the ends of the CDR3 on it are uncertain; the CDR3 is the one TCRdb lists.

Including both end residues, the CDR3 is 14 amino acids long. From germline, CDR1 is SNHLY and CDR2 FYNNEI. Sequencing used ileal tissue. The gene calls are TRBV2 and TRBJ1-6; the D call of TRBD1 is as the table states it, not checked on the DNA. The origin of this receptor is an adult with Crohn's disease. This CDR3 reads CASSVGQGNSPPHF.